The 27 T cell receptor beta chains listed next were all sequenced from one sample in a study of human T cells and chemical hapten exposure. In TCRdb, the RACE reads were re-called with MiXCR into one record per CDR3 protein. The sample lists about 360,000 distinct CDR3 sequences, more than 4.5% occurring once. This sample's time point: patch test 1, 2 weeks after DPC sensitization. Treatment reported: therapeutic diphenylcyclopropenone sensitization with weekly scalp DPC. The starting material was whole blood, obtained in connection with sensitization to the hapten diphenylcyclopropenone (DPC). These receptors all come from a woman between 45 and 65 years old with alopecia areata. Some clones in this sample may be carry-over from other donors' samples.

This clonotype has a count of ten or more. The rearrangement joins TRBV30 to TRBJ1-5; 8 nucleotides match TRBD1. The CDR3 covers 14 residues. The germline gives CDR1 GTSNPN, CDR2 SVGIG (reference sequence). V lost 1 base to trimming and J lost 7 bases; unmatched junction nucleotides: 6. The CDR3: CAWSGGQGGQPQHF. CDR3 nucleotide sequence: TGTGCCTGGAGTGGTGGACAGGGAGGACAGCCCCAGCATTTT.

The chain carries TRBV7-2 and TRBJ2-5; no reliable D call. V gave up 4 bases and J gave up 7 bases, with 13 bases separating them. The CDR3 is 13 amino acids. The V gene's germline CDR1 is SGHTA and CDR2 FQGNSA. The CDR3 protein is CASSSGIARTQYF. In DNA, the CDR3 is TGTGCCAGCAGCTCTGGGATTGCCAGGACCCAGTACTTC. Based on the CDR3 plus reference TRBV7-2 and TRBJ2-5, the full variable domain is GAGVSQSPSNKVTEKGKDVELRCDPISGHTALYWYRQSLGQGLEFLIYFQGNSAPDKSGLPSDRFSAERTGGSVSTLTIQRTQQEDSAVYLCASSSGIARTQYFGPGTRLLVL.

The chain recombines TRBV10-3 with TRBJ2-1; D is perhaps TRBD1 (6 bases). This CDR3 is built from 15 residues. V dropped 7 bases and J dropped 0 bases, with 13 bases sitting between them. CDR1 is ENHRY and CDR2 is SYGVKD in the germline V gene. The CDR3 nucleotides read TGTGCCATCACCCCCGACAGGAGCTCCTACAATGAGCAGTTCTTC. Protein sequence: CAITPDRSSYNEQFF.

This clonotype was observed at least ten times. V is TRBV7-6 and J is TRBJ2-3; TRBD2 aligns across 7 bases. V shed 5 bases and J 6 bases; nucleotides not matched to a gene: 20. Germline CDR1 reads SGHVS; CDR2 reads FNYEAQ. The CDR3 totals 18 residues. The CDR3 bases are TGTGCCAGCAGCCGTCCGATGGGGGGGGAGGCCCCCAGGGATACGCAGTATTTT. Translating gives CASSRPMGGEAPRDTQYF.

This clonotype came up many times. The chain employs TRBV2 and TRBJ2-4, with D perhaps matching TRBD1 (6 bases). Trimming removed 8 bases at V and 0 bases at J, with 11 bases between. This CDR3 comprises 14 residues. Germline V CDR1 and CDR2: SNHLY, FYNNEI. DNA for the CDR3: TGTGCCAGCGGGGGCCCCCTAGCCAAAAACATTCAGTACTTC. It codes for CASGGPLAKNIQYF.

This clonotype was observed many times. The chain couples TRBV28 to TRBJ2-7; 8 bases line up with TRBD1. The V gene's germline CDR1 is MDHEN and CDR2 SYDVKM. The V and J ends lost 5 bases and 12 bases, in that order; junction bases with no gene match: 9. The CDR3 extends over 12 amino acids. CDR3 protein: CASSPTGDIGYF. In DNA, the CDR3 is TGTGCCAGCAGTCCGACAGGGGATATTGGGTACTTC.

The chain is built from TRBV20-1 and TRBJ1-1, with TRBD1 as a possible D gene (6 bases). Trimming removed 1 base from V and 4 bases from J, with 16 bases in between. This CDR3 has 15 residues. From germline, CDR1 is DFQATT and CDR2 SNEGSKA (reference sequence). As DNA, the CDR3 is TGCAGTGCTAGAGGTATCCGGGGGCGGGGCACTGAAGCTTTCTTT. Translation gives CSARGIRGRGTEAFF.

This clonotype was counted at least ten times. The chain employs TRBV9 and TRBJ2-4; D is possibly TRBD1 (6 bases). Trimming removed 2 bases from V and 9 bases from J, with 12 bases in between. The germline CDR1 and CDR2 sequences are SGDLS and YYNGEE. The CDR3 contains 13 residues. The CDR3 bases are TGTGCCAGCAGCGTCCCAGGGGTTGGCATTCAGTACTTC. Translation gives CASSVPGVGIQYF.

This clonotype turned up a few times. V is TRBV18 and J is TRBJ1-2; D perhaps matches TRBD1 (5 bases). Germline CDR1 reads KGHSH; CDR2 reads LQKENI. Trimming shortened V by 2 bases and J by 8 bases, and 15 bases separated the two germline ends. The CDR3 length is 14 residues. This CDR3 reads CASSPLSREGGYTF. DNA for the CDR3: TGTGCCAGCTCACCATTGAGCAGGGAAGGAGGCTACACCTTC. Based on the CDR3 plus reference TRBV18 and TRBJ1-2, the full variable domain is NAGVMQNPRHLVRRRGQEARLRCSPMKGHSHVYWYRQLPEEGLKFMVYLQKENIIDESGMPKERFSAEFPKEGPSILRIQQVVRGDSAAYFCASSPLSREGGYTFGSGTRLTVV.

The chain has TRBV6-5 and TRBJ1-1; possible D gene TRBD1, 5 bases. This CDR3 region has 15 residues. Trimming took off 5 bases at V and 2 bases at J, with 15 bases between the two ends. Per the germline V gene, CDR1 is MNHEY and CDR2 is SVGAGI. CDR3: CASSKRQPRNTEAFF. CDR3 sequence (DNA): TGTGCCAGCAGTAAGAGACAGCCCCGAAACACTGAAGCTTTCTTT.

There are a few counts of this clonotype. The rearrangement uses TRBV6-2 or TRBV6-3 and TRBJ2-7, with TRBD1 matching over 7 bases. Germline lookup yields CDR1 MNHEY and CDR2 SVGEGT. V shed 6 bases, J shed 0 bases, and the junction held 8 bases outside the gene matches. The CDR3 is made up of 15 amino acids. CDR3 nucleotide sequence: TGTGCCAGCAGGTGGACAGGTGTTAGCTCCTACGAGCAGTACTTC. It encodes CASRWTGVSSYEQYF.

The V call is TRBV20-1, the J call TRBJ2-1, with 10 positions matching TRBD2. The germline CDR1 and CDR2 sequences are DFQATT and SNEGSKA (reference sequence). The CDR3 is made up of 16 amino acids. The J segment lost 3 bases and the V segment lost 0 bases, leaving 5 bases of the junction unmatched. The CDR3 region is CSARDPLAGNYNEQFF. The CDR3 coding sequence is TGCAGTGCTAGAGATCCACTAGCGGGAAACTACAATGAGCAGTTCTTC.

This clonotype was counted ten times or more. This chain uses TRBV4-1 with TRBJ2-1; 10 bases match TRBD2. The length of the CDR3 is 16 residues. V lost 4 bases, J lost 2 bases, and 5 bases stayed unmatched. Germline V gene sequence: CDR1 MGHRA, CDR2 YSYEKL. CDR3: CASSPQAGGTYNEQFF. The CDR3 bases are TGCGCCAGCAGCCCCCAAGCGGGGGGGACCTACAATGAGCAGTTCTTC.

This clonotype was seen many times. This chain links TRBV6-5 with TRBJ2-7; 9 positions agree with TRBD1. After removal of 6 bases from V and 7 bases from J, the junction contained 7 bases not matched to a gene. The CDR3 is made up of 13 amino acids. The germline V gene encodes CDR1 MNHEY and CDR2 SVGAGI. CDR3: CASRLQGALEQYF. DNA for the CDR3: TGTGCCAGCAGGCTACAGGGGGCCTTAGAGCAGTACTTC.

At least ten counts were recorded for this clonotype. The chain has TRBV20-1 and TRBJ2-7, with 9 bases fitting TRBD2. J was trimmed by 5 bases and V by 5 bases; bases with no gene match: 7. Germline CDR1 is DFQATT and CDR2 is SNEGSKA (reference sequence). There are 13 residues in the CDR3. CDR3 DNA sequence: TGCAGTGCTCCAAGCGGGAGGAACCACGAGCAGTACTTC. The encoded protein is CSAPSGRNHEQYF.

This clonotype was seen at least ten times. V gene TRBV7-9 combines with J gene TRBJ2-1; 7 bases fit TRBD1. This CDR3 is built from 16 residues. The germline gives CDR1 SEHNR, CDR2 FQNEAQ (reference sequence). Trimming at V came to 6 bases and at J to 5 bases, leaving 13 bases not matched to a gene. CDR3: CASSHWQGEWNNEQFF. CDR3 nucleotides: TGTGCCAGCAGTCATTGGCAGGGGGAATGGAACAATGAGCAGTTCTTC.

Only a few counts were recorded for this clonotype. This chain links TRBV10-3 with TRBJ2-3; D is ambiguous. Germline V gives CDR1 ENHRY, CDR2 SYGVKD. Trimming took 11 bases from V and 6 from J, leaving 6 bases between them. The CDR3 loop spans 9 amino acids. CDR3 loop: CAAGDTQYF. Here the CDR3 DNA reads TGTGCCGCCGGGGATACGCAGTATTTT.

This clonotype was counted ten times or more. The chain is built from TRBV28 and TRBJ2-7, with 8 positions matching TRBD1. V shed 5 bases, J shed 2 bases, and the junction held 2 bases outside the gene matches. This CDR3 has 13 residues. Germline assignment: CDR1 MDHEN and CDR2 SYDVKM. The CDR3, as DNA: TGTGCCAGCAGTCACAGGGGGACCTACGAGCAGTACTTC. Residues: CASSHRGTYEQYF.

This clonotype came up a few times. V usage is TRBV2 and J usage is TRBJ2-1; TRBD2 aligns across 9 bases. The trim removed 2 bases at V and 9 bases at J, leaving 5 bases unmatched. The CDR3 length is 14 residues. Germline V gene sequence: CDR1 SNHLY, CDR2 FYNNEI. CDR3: CASSERRGGLEQFF. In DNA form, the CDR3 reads TGTGCCAGCAGTGAACGGCGGGGGGGCCTTGAGCAGTTCTTC.

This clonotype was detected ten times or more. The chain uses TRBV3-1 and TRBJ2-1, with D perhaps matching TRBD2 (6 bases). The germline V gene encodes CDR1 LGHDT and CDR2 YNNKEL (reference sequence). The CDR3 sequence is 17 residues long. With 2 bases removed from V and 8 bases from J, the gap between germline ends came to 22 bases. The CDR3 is CASSQLRLAAGEDEQFF. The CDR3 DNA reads TGTGCCAGCAGCCAATTACGGTTGGCGGCTGGGGAGGATGAGCAGTTCTTC.

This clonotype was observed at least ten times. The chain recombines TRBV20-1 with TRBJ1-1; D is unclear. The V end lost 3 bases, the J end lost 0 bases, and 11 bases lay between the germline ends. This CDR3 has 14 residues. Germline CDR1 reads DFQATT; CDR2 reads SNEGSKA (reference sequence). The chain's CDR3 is CSASREAMNTEAFF. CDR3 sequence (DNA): TGCAGTGCTAGTCGGGAGGCCATGAACACTGAAGCTTTCTTT.

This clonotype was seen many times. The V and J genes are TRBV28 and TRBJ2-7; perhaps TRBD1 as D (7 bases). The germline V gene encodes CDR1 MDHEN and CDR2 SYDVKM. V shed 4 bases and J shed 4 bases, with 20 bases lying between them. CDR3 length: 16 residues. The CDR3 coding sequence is TGTGCCAGCAGTTGGCGTGGAGGGGACAGTAGTTACGAGCAGTACTTC. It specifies CASSWRGGDSSYEQYF. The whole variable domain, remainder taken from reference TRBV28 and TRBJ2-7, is DVKVTQSSRYLVKRTGEKVFLECVQDMDHENMFWYRQDPGLGLRLIYFSYDVKMKEKGDIPEGYSVSREKKERFSLILESASTNQTSMYLCASSWRGGDSSYEQYFGPGTRLTVT.

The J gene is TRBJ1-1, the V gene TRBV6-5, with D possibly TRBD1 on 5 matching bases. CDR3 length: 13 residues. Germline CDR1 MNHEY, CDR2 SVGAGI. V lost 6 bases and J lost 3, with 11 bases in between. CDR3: CASSQQEYTEAFF. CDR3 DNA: TGTGCCAGCAGCCAACAGGAGTACACTGAAGCTTTCTTT.

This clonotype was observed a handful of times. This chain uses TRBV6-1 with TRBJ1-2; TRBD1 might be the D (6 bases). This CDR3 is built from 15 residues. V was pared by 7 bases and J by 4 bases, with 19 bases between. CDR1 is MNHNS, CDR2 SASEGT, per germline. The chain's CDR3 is CASKKVIGGPYGYTF. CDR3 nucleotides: TGTGCCAGCAAGAAAGTGATAGGGGGGCCCTATGGCTACACCTTC.

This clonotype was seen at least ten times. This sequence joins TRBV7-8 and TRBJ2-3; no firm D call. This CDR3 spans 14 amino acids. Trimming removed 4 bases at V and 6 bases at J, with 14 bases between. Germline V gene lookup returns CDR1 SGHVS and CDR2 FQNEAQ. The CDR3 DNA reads TGTGCCAGCAGCTCTCGATACAAGGCGGATACGCAGTATTTT. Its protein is CASSSRYKADTQYF.

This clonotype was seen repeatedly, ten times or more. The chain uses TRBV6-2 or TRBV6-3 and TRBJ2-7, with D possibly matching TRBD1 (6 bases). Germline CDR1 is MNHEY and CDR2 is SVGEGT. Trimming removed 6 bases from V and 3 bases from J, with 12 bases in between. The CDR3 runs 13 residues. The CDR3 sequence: CASRPGHLYEQYF. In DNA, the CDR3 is TGTGCCAGCAGACCGGGACACCTCTACGAGCAGTACTTC.

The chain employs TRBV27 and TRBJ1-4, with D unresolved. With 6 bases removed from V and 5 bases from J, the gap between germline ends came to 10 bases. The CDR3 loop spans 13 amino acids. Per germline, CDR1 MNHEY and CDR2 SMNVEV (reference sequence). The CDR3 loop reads CASSPMENEKLFF. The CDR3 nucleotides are TGTGCCAGCAGCCCTATGGAGAATGAAAAACTGTTTTTT.